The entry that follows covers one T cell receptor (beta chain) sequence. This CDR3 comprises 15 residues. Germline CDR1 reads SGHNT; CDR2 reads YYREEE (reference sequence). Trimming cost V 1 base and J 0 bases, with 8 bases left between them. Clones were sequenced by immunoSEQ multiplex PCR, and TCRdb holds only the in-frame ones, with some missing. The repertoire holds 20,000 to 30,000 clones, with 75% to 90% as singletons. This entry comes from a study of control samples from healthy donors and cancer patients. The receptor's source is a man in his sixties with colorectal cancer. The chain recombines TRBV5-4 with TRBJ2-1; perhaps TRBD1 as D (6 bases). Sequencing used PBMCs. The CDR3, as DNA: TGTGCCAGCAGCTTGTCACAGGGCTCCTACAATGAGCAGTTCTTC. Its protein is CASSLSQGSYNEQFF. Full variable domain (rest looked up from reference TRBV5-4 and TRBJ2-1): ETGVTQSPTHLIKTRGQQVTLRCSSQSGHNTVSWYQQALGQGPQFIFQYYREEENGRGNFPPRFSGLQFPNYSSELNVNALELDDSALYLCASSLSQGSYNEQFFGPGTRLTVL.